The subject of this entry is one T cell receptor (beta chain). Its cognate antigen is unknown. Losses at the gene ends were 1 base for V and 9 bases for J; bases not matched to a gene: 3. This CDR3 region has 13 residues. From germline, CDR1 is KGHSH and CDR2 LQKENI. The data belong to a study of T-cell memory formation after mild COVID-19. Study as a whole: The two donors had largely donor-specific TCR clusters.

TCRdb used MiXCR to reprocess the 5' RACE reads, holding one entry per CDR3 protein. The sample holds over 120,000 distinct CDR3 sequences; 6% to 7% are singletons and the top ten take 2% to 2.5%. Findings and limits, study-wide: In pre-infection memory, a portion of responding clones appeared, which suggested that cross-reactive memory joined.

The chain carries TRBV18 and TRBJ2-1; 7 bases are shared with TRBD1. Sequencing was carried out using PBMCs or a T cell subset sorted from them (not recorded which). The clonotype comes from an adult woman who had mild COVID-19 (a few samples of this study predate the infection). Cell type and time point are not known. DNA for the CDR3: TGTGCCAGCTCACCACAGGGGGCTAGTGAGCAGTTCTTC. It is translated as CASSPQGASEQFF.